The 32 T cell receptor beta chains in this list originate from one sample, sequenced in a study of blood T cell repertoires in COVID-19. Assay used: immunoSEQ multiplex PCR; TCRdb lists only in-frame clones, some missing. Of fewer than 90,000 clones listed, about 95% are singletons. Input material: peripheral blood. The receptors originated from a human donor with active COVID-19. The donor label of this sample is uncertain.

V is TRBV9 and J is TRBJ1-1, with 10 bases matching TRBD1. V gave up 5 bases and J gave up 3 bases; unmatched junction bases: 7. The V gene's germline CDR1 is SGDLS and CDR2 YYNGEE. This CDR3 is built from 15 residues. CDR3 coding DNA: TGTGCCAGCAGGCCCGCGGGGACAGGGGACACTGAAGCTTTCTTT. This encodes CASRPAGTGDTEAFF.

The chain joins TRBV18 to TRBJ1-1; no clear D. The CDR3 has 14 amino acids. V was trimmed by 0 bases and J by 1 base, leaving 6 bases between them. Germline CDR1 reads KGHSH; CDR2 reads LQKENI. CDR3 in DNA: TGTGCCAGCTCACCACCAGCAAGGAACACTGAAGCTTTCTTT. This gives the protein CASSPPARNTEAFF.

The chain joins TRBV6-5 to TRBJ1-2; D perhaps matches TRBD1 (5 bases). The CDR3 has 14 residues. Trimming stripped 0 bases from V and 5 bases from J, with 10 bases between. Per germline, CDR1 MNHEY and CDR2 SVGAGI. The chain's CDR3 is CASSYSGGRYGYTF. The CDR3 DNA follows: TGTGCCAGCAGTTACTCTGGGGGGAGGTATGGCTACACCTTC.

The chain couples TRBV20-1 to TRBJ1-1; D perhaps matches TRBD1 (5 bases). Per the germline V gene, CDR1 is DFQATT and CDR2 is SNEGSKA (reference sequence). This CDR3 is 13 amino acids long. V lost 3 bases to trimming and J lost 6 bases, with 14 bases between them. The CDR3 nucleotides are TGCAGTGCTAGTGATCAGGGTGTCCCTGAAGCTTTCTTT. Translated: CSASDQGVPEAFF.

This clone was observed a single time. The rearrangement joins TRBV28 to TRBJ1-6, with unresolved D. With 6 bases removed from V and 6 bases from J, the gap between germline ends came to 18 bases. CDR3 length equals 16 residues. In germline, CDR1 is MDHEN, CDR2 SYDVKM. CDR3 residues: CASSISWSRPNSPLHF. CDR3 bases: TGTGCCAGCAGCATCTCCTGGAGTAGGCCTAATTCACCCCTCCACTTT.

The V gene is TRBV6-4, the J gene TRBJ2-2, with 9 positions matching TRBD2. Trimming removed 4 bases from V and 5 bases from J; junction bases left unmatched: 17. This CDR3 has 19 residues. Germline V gene data show CDR1 as MRHNA and CDR2 as SNTAGT. CDR3 bases: TGTGCCAGCAGTGTCTCCCCACGATTTAGCGGGAGTAGGACCGGGGAGCTGTTTTTT. It translates to CASSVSPRFSGSRTGELFF.

The V call is TRBV5-1, the J call TRBJ2-2; 8 nucleotides match TRBD1. The CDR3 is 16 amino acids. Germline V gene lookup returns CDR1 SGHRS and CDR2 YFSETQ. V lost 1 base to trimming and J lost 4 bases; unmatched junction nucleotides: 6. The DNA of the CDR3 is TGCGCCAGCAGCTTGCAGGGGGCCGGTGTCACCGGGGAGCTGTTTTTT. Protein product: CASSLQGAGVTGELFF. Full variable domain (outside the CDR3, taken from reference TRBV5-1 and TRBJ2-2): KAGVTQTPRYLIKTRGQQVTLSCSPISGHRSVSWYQQTPGQGLQFLFEYFSETQRNKGNFPGRFSGRQFSNSRSEMNVSTLELGDSALYLCASSLQGAGVTGELFFGEGSRLTVL.

The rearrangement uses TRBV6-5 and TRBJ1-5, with 7 bases aligning to TRBD1. CDR1 and CDR2 from the germline V gene are MNHEY and SVGAGI. V lost 5 bases and J lost 2; bases outside the gene matches: 6. CDR3 length equals 15 residues. CDR3 amino acids: CASSLGTDRNQPQHF. The CDR3 bases are TGTGCCAGCAGTCTCGGGACAGACCGCAATCAGCCCCAGCATTTT.

The genes are TRBV4-3 and TRBJ2-7, with TRBD2 as a possible D gene (6 bases). V was pared by 4 bases and J by 7 bases, with 14 bases between. The CDR3 is 13 amino acids. CDR1 LGHNA and CDR2 YSLEER come from the germline V gene. The CDR3: CASSRSGSREQYF. For the CDR3, the DNA is TGCGCCAGCAGCCGCTCCGGGAGCCGGGAGCAGTACTTC.

This chain links TRBV7-9 with TRBJ1-3; D not resolved. Germline V CDR1 and CDR2: SEHNR, FQNEAQ (reference sequence). Trimming removed 5 bases from V and 4 bases from J, with 15 bases in between. There are 15 residues in the CDR3. CDR3 DNA: TGTGCCAGCAGCCCAGTTCCGAACGCCGGAAACACCATATATTTT. This sequence encodes CASSPVPNAGNTIYF. Full variable domain (remainder filled in from reference TRBV7-9 and TRBJ1-3): DTGVSQNPRHKITKRGQNVTFRCDPISEHNRLYWYRQTLGQGPEFLTYFQNEAQLEKSRLLSDRFSAERPKGSFSTLEIQRTEQGDSAMYLCASSPVPNAGNTIYFGEGSWLTVV.

The chain uses TRBV6-5 and TRBJ1-1, with 9 bases lining up with TRBD1. Germline loops: CDR1 MNHEY, CDR2 SVGAGI. This CDR3 comprises 14 residues. The V gene end was trimmed by 2 bases and the J gene end by 7 bases; junction bases not matched to a gene: 5. CDR3 in amino acids: CASSYGDRANEAFF. In DNA, the CDR3 is TGTGCCAGCAGTTACGGGGACAGGGCTAATGAAGCTTTCTTT.

The rearrangement uses TRBV4-3 and TRBJ2-6; D gene uncertain. This CDR3 is 16 amino acids long. The V and J ends lost 1 base and 2 bases respectively, with 9 bases between them. Germline V gives CDR1 LGHNA, CDR2 YSLEER. CDR3 nucleotide sequence: TGCGCCAGCAGCCAAGGCCCGGGTGCTGGGGCCAACGTCCTGACTTTC. It is translated as CASSQGPGAGANVLTF.

This clone came up once. The chain uses TRBV10-2 and TRBJ2-6, with TRBD2 matching over 7 bases. V dropped 2 bases and J dropped 0; count of bases not matched to a gene: 4. The CDR3 has 17 amino acids. Germline lookup yields CDR1 WSHSY and CDR2 SAAADI. CDR3 loop: CASSEAGVISGANVLTF. The CDR3 DNA sequence: TGCGCCAGCAGTGAGGCGGGAGTGATCTCTGGGGCCAACGTCCTGACTTTC.

This clone came up once. V is TRBV11-3 and J is TRBJ1-3, with 8 bases lining up with TRBD1. This CDR3 is 15 amino acids long. CDR1 and CDR2 (germline): SGHNT, YENEEA. Germline trimming cut 3 bases from V and 0 bases from J; bases unmatched to any gene: 1. In DNA, the CDR3 is TGTGCCAGCAGCTTCGACAGGGGCTCTGGAAACACCATATATTTT. It translates to CASSFDRGSGNTIYF.

Only one count was recorded for this clone. The chain employs TRBV18 and TRBJ1-3, with 7 bases identical to TRBD1. This CDR3 has 17 residues. The J segment lost 0 bases and the V segment lost 4 bases, leaving 9 bases of the junction unmatched. The germline V gene encodes CDR1 KGHSH and CDR2 LQKENI. The CDR3 region has the DNA TGTGCCAGCTCACACGTCGAGGGACAGAGCTCTGGAAACACCATATATTTT. It translates to CASSHVEGQSSGNTIYF.

The CDR3 sequence is CATSEKSGGGFETQYF. The CDR3 region has the DNA TGTGCCACCAGTGAGAAATCAGGGGGAGGATTCGAGACCCAGTACTTC. The chain recombines TRBV24-1 with TRBJ2-5, with D possibly matching TRBD1 (7 bases). The ends were cut back, 4 bases at V and 5 bases at J, with 19 bases in the middle. The CDR3 has 16 amino acids. CDR1 and CDR2 from the germline V gene are KGHDR and SFDVKD.

The V call is TRBV5-1, the J call TRBJ2-6; tentatively, D is TRBD1 (6 bases). In germline, CDR1 is SGHRS, CDR2 YFSETQ. Trimming removed 4 bases from V and 0 bases from J, with 14 bases in between. The CDR3 loop spans 17 amino acids. Written as DNA, the CDR3 is TGCGCCAGCAGCACGGGACATCTGAGCTCTGGGGCCAACGTCCTGACTTTC. Its translation: CASSTGHLSSGANVLTF.

The genes are TRBV7-7 and TRBJ2-3, with 11 bases lining up with TRBD1. The CDR3 runs 16 residues. Germline V CDR1 and CDR2: SSHAT, FNYEAQ (reference sequence). The ends lost 5 bases at V and 3 bases at J; junction bases unmatched: 7. The CDR3 DNA sequence: TGTGCCAGCAGCCAACCGGACAGGGGGCAGACAGATACGCAGTATTTT. Protein: CASSQPDRGQTDTQYF.

The V and J genes are TRBV5-4 and TRBJ2-7; 7 bases line up with TRBD2. The CDR3 runs 15 residues. The germline V gene encodes CDR1 SGHNT and CDR2 YYREEE (reference sequence). The V segment lost 4 bases and the J segment 3 bases; nucleotides outside the gene matches: 10. Here the CDR3 reads CASSPGEGLYYEQYF. The CDR3 DNA sequence: TGTGCCAGCAGCCCTGGGGAGGGGCTTTACTACGAGCAGTACTTC.

The rearrangement joins TRBV5-6 to TRBJ2-5; 8 nucleotides agree with TRBD2. Looked up from germline, CDR1 is SGHDT and CDR2 is YYEEEE. J was trimmed by 5 bases and V by 4 bases; bases with no gene match: 7. The CDR3 is 14 residues long. CDR3 in DNA: TGTGCCAGCAGCCGGAGGGCTAGCGGGGAGACCCAGTACTTC. Encoded protein: CASSRRASGETQYF.

This clone was detected a few times. V usage is TRBV19 and J usage is TRBJ2-7; tentatively, D is TRBD2 (6 bases). CDR1 is LNHDA and CDR2 is SQIVND in the germline V gene (reference sequence). The germline V and J ends were trimmed by 5 bases and 2 bases, with 19 bases remaining between them. The CDR3 is 16 amino acids. The CDR3 DNA reads as TGTGCCAGTAGTGCCGCCGTGGGCGCGGGGCCCTACGAGCAGTACTTC. Protein sequence: CASSAAVGAGPYEQYF.

This clone was observed once. The rearrangement uses TRBV21-1 and TRBJ2-7; the table's D call, TRBD1, has no DNA check behind it. TRBV21-1 is a recognized pseudogene. The CDR3 spans 14 residues. CDR3 in DNA: TGTGCCAGCAGCTCCCGCTTACTGGGGCAGGGTGAGTACTTC. Amino acid sequence: CASSSRLLGQGEYF.

The genes are TRBV9 and TRBJ2-7, with D perhaps TRBD1 (6 bases). CDR1 SGDLS and CDR2 YYNGEE come from the germline V gene. The CDR3 spans 15 residues. Trimming shortened V by 4 bases and J by 1 base, and 15 bases separated the two germline ends. The CDR3 DNA is TGTGCCAGCAGCCCGAGGTGGGGGCCTTCCTACGAGCAGTACTTC. This sequence encodes CASSPRWGPSYEQYF.

This sequence joins TRBV5-5 and TRBJ2-3; 10 bases fit TRBD1. With 1 base clipped from V and 2 bases from J, the junction kept 13 bases outside the gene matches. Germline V gene data show CDR1 as SGHKS and CDR2 as YYEKEE (reference sequence). There are 19 residues in the CDR3. The chain's CDR3 is CASSLRFGTGVLLTDTQYF. The CDR3 bases are TGTGCCAGCAGCTTGAGGTTTGGGACAGGGGTCCTCCTCACAGATACGCAGTATTTT.

This chain connects TRBV6-2 or TRBV6-3 to TRBJ2-7; 10 nucleotides agree with TRBD2. V trimming: 5 bases; J trimming: 4 bases; junction bases outside the gene matches: 14. The CDR3 has 17 amino acids. CDR1 MNHEY and CDR2 SVGEGT come from the germline V gene. The CDR3 nucleotides are TGTGCCAGCAGTCAGCAACGTCGGCTAGCGGGAGTTTACGAGCAGTACTTC. This translates into CASSQQRRLAGVYEQYF.

The genes are TRBV7-9 and TRBJ1-4; the D is unclear. Per germline, CDR1 SEHNR and CDR2 FQNEAQ (reference sequence). The CDR3 covers 14 residues. V was clipped by 5 bases and J by 8 bases, with 15 bases between them. The CDR3 nucleotides are TGTGCCAGCAGCCTAGACCGGGGTAGCGAAAAACTGTTTTTT. It translates to CASSLDRGSEKLFF.

The chain recombines TRBV6-5 with TRBJ1-1, with 7 positions matching TRBD1. The CDR3 is 15 residues long. The germline V gene has CDR1 MNHEY and CDR2 SVGAGI. V shed 5 bases and J 0 bases; nucleotides not matched to a gene: 6. CDR3 sequence reads: CASSNGDRLNTEAFF. CDR3 nucleotide sequence: TGTGCCAGCAGTAACGGGGACAGACTGAACACTGAAGCTTTCTTT.

The chain joins TRBV14 to TRBJ2-2, with no clear D. This CDR3 has 13 amino acids. Germline V gene sequence: CDR1 SGHDN, CDR2 FVKESK. V was cut by 1 base and J by 7 bases, with 7 bases left in between. The CDR3 spells CASSQVRGGELFF. The CDR3 DNA sequence: TGTGCCAGCAGCCAAGTTCGCGGCGGGGAGCTGTTTTTT.

The rearrangement uses TRBV6-2 or TRBV6-3 and TRBJ1-1; the D gene is possibly TRBD1 (5 bases). This CDR3 has 14 residues. The germline V gene encodes CDR1 MNHEY and CDR2 SVGEGT. V was trimmed by 2 bases and J by 4 bases, leaving 11 bases between them. The CDR3 DNA reads as TGTGCCAGCAGTTACCAGGGTTCGTTCACTGAAGCTTTCTTT. This translates into CASSYQGSFTEAFF.

The chain carries TRBV7-7 and TRBJ2-2; a possible D gene is TRBD1 (6 bases). Germline CDR1 is SSHAT and CDR2 is FNYEAQ (reference sequence). The CDR3 runs to 14 residues. The V end was cut by 4 bases, the J end by 7 bases, with 13 bases between. The CDR3 loop reads CASSSNRADGELFF. The CDR3 DNA follows: TGTGCCAGCAGCTCCAACAGGGCGGACGGGGAGCTGTTTTTT.

V gene TRBV13 combines with J gene TRBJ2-7; 8 nucleotides line up with TRBD1. CDR1 and CDR2 (germline): PRHDT, FYEKMQ (reference sequence). Trimming took 5 bases from V and 0 from J; bases not matched to a gene: 6. The CDR3 covers 15 residues. DNA for the CDR3: TGTGCCAGCAGCCTCAGGGGGCACTTCTCCTACGAGCAGTACTTC. Encoded protein: CASSLRGHFSYEQYF.

The chain is built from TRBV5-4 and TRBJ2-1; D might be TRBD2 (6 bases). V was cut by 5 bases and J by 7 bases, with 13 bases left in between. The CDR3 has 13 amino acids. Germline V gives CDR1 SGHNT, CDR2 YYREEE (reference sequence). CDR3 residues: CASRSLARNEQFF. In DNA, the CDR3 is TGTGCCAGCAGATCGCTAGCGCGGAATGAGCAGTTCTTC.